This TCR beta chain was sequenced in a study of STAT3 mutations in large granular lymphocyte leukemia. Whole-study findings and limits: TCR clonotype switching after therapy occurred in about 30% of the 18 patients. In T-cell large granular lymphocyte leukemia, about half of patients showed multiple immunodominant subclonotypes. In several patients, dominant TCR clone burden exceeded STAT3 mutant burden. Clonal expansion was inferred from samples taken at other timepoints.

Assay: immunoSEQ multiplex PCR; the TCRdb copy retains only in-frame clones and omits some. The sample lists tens of thousands of clones, more than 75% occurring once. J was trimmed by 5 bases and V by 0 bases; bases with no gene match: 7. Per germline, CDR1 SGDLS and CDR2 YYNGEE. This CDR3 is 17 amino acids long. Regarding this clone: Its antigen is not known.

The clonotype comes from a man between 60 and 75 years old with T-cell large granular lymphocyte leukemia. Some clones in this sample may be carry-over from other donors' samples. The chain carries TRBV9 and TRBJ2-3; 12 bases align to TRBD2. Sample: peripheral blood mononuclear cells. This CDR3 is CASSVEPSGRALDTQYF. The CDR3, as DNA: TGTGCCAGCAGCGTAGAGCCTAGCGGGAGGGCCTTAGATACGCAGTATTTT.